These T cell receptor beta chains were read from a single sample in a study of T-cell reconstitution after alpha-beta-depleted transplantation in children. TCRdb reanalysed the PCR reads using MiXCR and keeps one entry per CDR3 protein. This table has about 300,000 distinct CDR3 sequences, over 7% appearing once. This sample comprised peripheral blood, obtained 360 days after TCRalphabeta/CD19-depleted stem cell transplant. Every receptor here comes from a female patient between 2 and 15 years old who had a stem cell transplant for Fanconi anemia, so the T cells may come from the graft donor. The CDR3 runs from the conserved cysteine through the conserved F or W. A D gene is named only where the DNA matches it firmly. A clone size is listed for some rows: how often the clone was seen (once, few, many), or a class if it is expanded.

J: TRBJ1-4
length: 15
V: TRBV7-9
D: NA
size: many
CDR3: CASSLAGHKREKLFF
DNA: TGTGCCAGCAGCTTAGCAGGACATAAACGGGAAAAACTGTTTTTT

J: TRBJ1-2
length: 14
V: TRBV13
D: NA
size: many
CDR3: CASSLGPTHYGYTF
DNA: TGTGCCAGCAGCTTAGGCCCAACCCACTATGGCTACACCTTC

J: TRBJ2-1
length: 11
V: TRBV28
D: NA
size: many
CDR3: CASLNNNEQFF
DNA: TGTGCCAGCCTTAACAACAATGAGCAGTTCTTC

J: TRBJ1-5
length: 15
V: TRBV11-2
D: NA
size: NA
CDR3: CASSLGAYENQPQHF
DNA: TGTGCCAGCAGCTTAGGGGCATATGAGAATCAGCCCCAGCATTTT

J: TRBJ1-3
length: 14
V: TRBV7-8
D: NA
size: many
CDR3: CASSLDDSGNTIYF
DNA: TGTGCCAGCAGCTTAGACGATTCGGGAAACACCATATATTTT

J: TRBJ1-1
length: 13
V: TRBV30
D: TRBD1
size: NA
CDR3: CAWNEGQGWEAFF
DNA: TGTGCCTGGAACGAGGGACAGGGGTGGGAAGCTTTCTTT

J: TRBJ1-1
length: 19
V: TRBV29-1
D: TRBD1
size: few
CDR3: CSVVRSGWGQGSLNTEAFF
DNA: TGCAGCGTTGTGAGGTCGGGATGGGGACAGGGGTCATTAAACACTGAAGCTTTCTTT

J: TRBJ2-5
length: 14
V: TRBV6-4
D: NA
size: many
CDR3: CASSDVRTKETQYF
DNA: TGTGCCAGCAGTGACGTGAGGACTAAAGAGACCCAGTACTTC

J: TRBJ1-1
length: 16
V: TRBV19
D: NA
size: few
CDR3: CASSIVSRRDNTEAFF
DNA: TGTGCCAGTAGTATAGTTTCCCGCAGGGACAACACTGAAGCTTTCTTT

J: TRBJ2-5
length: 13
V: TRBV28
D: NA
size: NA
CDR3: CASKGSGEETQYF
DNA: TGTGCCAGCAAAGGATCGGGGGAAGAGACCCAGTACTTC

J: TRBJ1-2
length: 12
V: TRBV2
D: NA
size: NA
CDR3: CASDTSNYGYTF
DNA: TGTGCCAGCGACACCTCTAACTATGGCTACACCTTC

J: TRBJ2-3
length: 13
V: TRBV4-3
D: NA
size: few
CDR3: CASSQDFGDTQYF
DNA: TGCGCCAGCAGCCAAGATTTCGGGGATACGCAGTATTTT

J: TRBJ2-1
length: 14
V: TRBV5-1
D: NA
size: few
CDR3: CASSSESSYNEQFF
DNA: TGCGCCAGCAGCTCAGAGAGCTCCTACAATGAGCAGTTCTTC

J: TRBJ2-4
length: 16
V: TRBV20-1
D: NA
size: many
CDR3: CSASLRGSVAKNIQYF
DNA: TGCAGTGCTAGCCTCAGGGGATCGGTTGCCAAAAACATTCAGTACTTC

J: TRBJ2-7
length: 14
V: TRBV27
D: NA
size: many
CDR3: CASSLLGKIYEQYF
DNA: TGTGCCAGCAGTCTCTTGGGGAAAATCTACGAGCAGTACTTC

J: TRBJ2-4
length: 11
V: TRBV20-1
D: NA
size: NA
CDR3: CGTGTSNIQYF
DNA: TGCGGCACCGGGACATCAAACATTCAGTACTTC

J: TRBJ2-7
length: 13
V: TRBV2
D: NA
size: few
CDR3: CASSEKVGSEQYF
DNA: TGTGCCAGCAGTGAAAAGGTTGGGTCCGAGCAGTACTTC

J: TRBJ2-1
length: 14
V: TRBV12-3/TRBV12-4
D: TRBD2
size: many
CDR3: CASRGLAGNRWQFF
DNA: TGTGCCAGCAGAGGACTAGCGGGGAATAGATGGCAGTTCTTC